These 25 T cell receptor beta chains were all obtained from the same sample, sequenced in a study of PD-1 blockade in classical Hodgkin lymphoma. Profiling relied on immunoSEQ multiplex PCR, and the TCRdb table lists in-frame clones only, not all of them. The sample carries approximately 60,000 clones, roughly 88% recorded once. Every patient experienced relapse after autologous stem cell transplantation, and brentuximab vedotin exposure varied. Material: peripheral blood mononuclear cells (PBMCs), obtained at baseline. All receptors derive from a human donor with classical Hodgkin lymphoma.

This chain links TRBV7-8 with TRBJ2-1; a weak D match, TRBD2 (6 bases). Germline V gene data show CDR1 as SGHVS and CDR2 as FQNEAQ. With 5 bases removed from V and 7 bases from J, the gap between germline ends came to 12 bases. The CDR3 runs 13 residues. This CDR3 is CASSPGGANEQFF. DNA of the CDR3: TGTGCCAGCAGCCCAGGAGGGGCAAATGAGCAGTTCTTC. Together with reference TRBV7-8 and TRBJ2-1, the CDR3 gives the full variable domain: GAGVSQSPRYKVAKRGQDVALRCDPISGHVSLFWYQQALGQGPEFLTYFQNEAQLDKSGLPSDRFFAERPEGSVSTLKIQRTQQEDSAVYLCASSPGGANEQFFGPGTRLTVL.

CDR3 in amino acids: CARPGVRNEQFF. In nucleotides, the CDR3 is TGTGCCAGACCAGGGGTCCGCAATGAGCAGTTCTTC. The V and J genes are TRBV21-1 and TRBJ2-1; the table's D call, TRBD1, has no DNA check behind it. TRBV21-1 is a listed pseudogene. CDR3 length: 12 amino acids.

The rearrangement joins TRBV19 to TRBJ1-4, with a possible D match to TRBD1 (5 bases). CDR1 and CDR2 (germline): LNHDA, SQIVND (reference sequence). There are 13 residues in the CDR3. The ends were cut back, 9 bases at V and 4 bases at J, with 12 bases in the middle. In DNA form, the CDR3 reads TGTGCCAGCTCTGGGACCAATAATGAAAAACTGTTTTTT. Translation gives CASSGTNNEKLFF.

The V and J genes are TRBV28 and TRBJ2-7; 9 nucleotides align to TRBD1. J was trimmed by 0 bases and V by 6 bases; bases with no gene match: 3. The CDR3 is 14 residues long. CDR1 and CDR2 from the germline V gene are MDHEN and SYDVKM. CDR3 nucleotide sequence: TGTGCCAGCAGCCCACAGGGGGCCTCCTACGAGCAGTACTTC. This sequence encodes CASSPQGASYEQYF.

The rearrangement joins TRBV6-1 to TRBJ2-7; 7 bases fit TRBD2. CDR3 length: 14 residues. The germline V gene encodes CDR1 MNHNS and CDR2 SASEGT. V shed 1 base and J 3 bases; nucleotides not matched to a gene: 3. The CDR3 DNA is TGTGCCAGCAGTGAAGTGGGGGGGATCTACGAGCAGTACTTC. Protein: CASSEVGGIYEQYF.

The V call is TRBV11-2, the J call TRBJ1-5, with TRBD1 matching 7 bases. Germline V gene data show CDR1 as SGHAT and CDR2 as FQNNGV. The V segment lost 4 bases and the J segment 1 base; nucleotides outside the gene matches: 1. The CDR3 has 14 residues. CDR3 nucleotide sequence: TGTGCCAGCAGCTCGACAGGGAGCAATCAGCCCCAGCATTTT. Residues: CASSSTGSNQPQHF.

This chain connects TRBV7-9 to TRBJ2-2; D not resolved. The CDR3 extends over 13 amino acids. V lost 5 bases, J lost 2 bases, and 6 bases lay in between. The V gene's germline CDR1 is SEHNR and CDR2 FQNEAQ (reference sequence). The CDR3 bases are TGTGCCAGCAGCCGCAGCAACACCGGGGAGCTGTTTTTT. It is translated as CASSRSNTGELFF.

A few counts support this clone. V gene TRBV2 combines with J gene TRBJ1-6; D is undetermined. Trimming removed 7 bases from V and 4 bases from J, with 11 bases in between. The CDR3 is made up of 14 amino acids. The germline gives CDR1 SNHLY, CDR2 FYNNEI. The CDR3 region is CASKGDGYNSPLHF. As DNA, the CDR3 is TGTGCCAGCAAGGGAGACGGATATAATTCACCCCTCCACTTT.

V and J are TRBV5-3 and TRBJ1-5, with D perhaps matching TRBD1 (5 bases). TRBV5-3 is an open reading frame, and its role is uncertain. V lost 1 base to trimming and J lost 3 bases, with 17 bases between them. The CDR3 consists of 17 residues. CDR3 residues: CARSLRAGLQNNQPQHF. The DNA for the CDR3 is TGTGCCAGAAGCTTGCGAGCGGGGCTTCAAAACAATCAGCCCCAGCATTTT.

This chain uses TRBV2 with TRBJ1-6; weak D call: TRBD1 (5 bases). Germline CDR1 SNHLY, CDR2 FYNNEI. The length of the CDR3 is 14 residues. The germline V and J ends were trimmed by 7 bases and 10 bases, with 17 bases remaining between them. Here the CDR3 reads CASTPQQAGSPLHF. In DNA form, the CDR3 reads TGTGCCAGCACCCCCCAACAGGCGGGATCACCCCTCCACTTT.

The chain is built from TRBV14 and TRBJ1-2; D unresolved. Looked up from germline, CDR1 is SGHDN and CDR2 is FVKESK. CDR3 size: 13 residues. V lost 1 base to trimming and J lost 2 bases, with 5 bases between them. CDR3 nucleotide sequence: TGTGCCAGCAGCCAAGTAATCAACTATGGCTACACCTTC. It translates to CASSQVINYGYTF.

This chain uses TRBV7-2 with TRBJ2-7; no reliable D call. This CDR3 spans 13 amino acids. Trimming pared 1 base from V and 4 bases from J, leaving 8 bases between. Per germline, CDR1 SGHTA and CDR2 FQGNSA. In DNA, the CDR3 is TGTGCCAGCAGCTTAGAAACCCTTTACGAGCAGTACTTC. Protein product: CASSLETLYEQYF.

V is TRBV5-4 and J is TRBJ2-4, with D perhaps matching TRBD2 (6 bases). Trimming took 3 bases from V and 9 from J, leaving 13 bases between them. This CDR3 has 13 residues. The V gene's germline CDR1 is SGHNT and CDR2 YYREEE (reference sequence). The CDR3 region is CASSSGLSLIQYF. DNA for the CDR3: TGTGCCAGCAGCTCGGGACTCTCCCTCATTCAGTACTTC.

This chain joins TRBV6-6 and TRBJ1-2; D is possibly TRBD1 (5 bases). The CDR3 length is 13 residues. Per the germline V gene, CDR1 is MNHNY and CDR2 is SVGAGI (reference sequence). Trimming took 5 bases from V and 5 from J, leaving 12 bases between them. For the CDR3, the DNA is TGTGCCAGCAGTAAGGCGGACATTTATGGCTACACCTTC. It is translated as CASSKADIYGYTF.

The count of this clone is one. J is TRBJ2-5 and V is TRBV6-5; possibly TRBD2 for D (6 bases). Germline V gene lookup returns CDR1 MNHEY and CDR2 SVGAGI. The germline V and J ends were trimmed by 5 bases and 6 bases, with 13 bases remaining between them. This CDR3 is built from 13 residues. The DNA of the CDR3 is TGTGCCAGCAGTCGGGGGTCGGTGCAGACCCAGTACTTC. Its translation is CASSRGSVQTQYF.

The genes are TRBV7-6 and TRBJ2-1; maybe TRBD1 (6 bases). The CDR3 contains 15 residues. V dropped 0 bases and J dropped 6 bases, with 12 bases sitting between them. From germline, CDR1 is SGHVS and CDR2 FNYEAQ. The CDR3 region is CASSLAGAQINEQFF. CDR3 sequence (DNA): TGTGCCAGCAGCTTAGCGGGGGCTCAAATCAATGAGCAGTTCTTC.

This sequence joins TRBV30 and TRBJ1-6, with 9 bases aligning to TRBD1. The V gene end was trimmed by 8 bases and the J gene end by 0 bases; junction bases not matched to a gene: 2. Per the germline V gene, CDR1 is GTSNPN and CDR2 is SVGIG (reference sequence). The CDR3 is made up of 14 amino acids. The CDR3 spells CAGTGSSYNSPLHF. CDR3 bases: TGTGCCGGGACAGGGAGCTCCTATAATTCACCCCTCCACTTT.

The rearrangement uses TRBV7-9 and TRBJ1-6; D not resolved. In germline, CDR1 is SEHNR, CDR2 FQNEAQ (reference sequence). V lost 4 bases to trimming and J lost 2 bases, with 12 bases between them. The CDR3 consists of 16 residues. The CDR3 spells CASSWESIPYNSPLHF. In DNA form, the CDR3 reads TGTGCCAGCAGCTGGGAGAGCATCCCCTATAATTCACCCCTCCACTTT.

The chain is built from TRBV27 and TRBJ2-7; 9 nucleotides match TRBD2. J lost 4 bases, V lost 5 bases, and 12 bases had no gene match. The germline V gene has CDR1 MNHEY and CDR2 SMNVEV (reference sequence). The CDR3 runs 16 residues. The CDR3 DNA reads TGTGCCAGCAGTCCGATACAGACTAGCGGAGCATACGAGCAGTACTTC. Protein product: CASSPIQTSGAYEQYF.

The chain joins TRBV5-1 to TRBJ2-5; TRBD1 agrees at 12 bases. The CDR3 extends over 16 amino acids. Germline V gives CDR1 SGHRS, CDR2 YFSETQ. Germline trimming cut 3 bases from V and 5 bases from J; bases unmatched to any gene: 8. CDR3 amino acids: CASSSGQGAVGETQYF. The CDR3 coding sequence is TGCGCCAGCAGCTCGGGACAGGGGGCTGTGGGGGAGACCCAGTACTTC.

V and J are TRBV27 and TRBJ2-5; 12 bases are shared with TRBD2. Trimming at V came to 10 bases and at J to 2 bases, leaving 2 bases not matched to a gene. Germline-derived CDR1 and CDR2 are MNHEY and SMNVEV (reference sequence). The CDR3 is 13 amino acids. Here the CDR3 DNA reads TGTGCCACCGGGACTAGCGGGCAAGAGACCCAGTACTTC. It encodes CATGTSGQETQYF.

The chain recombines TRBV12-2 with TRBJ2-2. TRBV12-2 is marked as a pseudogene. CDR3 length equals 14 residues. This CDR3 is CASRHNSRTGELFF. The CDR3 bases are TGTGCAAGTCGCCATAACTCAAGGACCGGGGAGCTGTTTTTT.

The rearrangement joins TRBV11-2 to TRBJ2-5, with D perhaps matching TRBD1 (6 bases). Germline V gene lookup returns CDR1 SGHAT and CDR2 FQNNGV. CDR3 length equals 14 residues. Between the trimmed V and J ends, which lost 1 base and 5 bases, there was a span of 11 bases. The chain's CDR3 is CASSLAQGWETQYF. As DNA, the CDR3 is TGTGCCAGCAGCTTAGCACAGGGTTGGGAGACCCAGTACTTC.

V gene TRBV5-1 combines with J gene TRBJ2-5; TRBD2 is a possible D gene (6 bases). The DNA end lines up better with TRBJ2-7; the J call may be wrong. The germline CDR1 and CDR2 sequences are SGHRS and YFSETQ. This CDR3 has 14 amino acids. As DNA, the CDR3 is TGCGCCAGCAGCTTTGGGGGGAGCTCCTACGAGCAGTACTTC. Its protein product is CASSFGGSSYEQYF.

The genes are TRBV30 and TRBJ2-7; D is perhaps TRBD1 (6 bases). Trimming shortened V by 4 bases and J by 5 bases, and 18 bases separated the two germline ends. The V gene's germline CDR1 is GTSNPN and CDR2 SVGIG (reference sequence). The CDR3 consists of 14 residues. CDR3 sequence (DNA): TGTGCCTGGACCGTATCCTTGGGGGCCCACGAGCAGTACTTC. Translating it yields CAWTVSLGAHEQYF. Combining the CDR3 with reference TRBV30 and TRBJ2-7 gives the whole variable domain SQTIHQWPATLVQPVGSPLSLECTVEGTSNPNLYWYRQAAGRGLQLLFYSVGIGQISSEVPQNLSASRPQDRQFILSSKKLLLSDSGFYLCAWTVSLGAHEQYFGPGTRLTVT.